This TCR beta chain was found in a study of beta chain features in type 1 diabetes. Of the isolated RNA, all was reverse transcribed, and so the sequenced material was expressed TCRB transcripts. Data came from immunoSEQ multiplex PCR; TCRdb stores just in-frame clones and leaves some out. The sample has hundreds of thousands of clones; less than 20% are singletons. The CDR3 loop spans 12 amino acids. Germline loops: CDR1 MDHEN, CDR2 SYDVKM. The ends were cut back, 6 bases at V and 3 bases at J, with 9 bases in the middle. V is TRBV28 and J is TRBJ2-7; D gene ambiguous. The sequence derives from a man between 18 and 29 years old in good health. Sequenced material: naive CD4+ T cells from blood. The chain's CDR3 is CASSVLIYEQYF. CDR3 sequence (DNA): TGTGCCAGCAGCGTATTGATCTACGAGCAGTACTTC. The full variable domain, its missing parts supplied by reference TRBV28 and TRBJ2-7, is DVKVTQSSRYLVKRTGEKVFLECVQDMDHENMFWYRQDPGLGLRLIYFSYDVKMKEKGDIPEGYSVSREKKERFSLILESASTNQTSMYLCASSVLIYEQYFGPGTRLTVT.